This T cell receptor beta chain was captured by sequencing in a study of post-analysis software for immune sequencing data (dated by TCRdb to about 2015). General notes on the study: Relapsing-remitting, secondary progressive and progressive-relapsing multiple sclerosis were recorded as disease courses, and subtype annotation was lacking for some patients. A subset of samples was prepared in parallel using single-end sample barcoding, then pooled and co-amplified after Illumina adapter ligation. The multiple sclerosis patient repertoires were compared with 10 to 12 previously published healthy control repertoires from donors aged about 6 to 26 years.

Broader findings and caveats from the paper: Four to six TRBV segments, including TRBV5-6, TRBV5-1 and TRBV20-1, were significantly more frequent in patients than controls. Normalized Chao1 diversity was significantly lower in multiple sclerosis patients than controls, suggesting substantial peripheral T-cell clonal expansion. Strong co-clustering of samples prepared in the same batch was shown by direct clustering with F measure, prompting a batch-effect correction. The control group was slightly older than the multiple sclerosis patient group.

The library was made by PCR. Sequencing instrument: Illumina HiSeq 2500. Unique molecular identifiers were incorporated into TCR beta cDNA libraries to reduce PCR and sequencing biases. Some 500,000 cDNA molecules were obtained for every 1 to 10 million input T cells, so each molecule roughly corresponded to one T cell. The patient libraries were prepared and sequenced using the same protocol as the earlier healthy control dataset. Samples belonging to the same batch were prepared together, multiplexed and sequenced on a shared HiSeq lane. The paper's processing steps were these. Raw barcoded reads were processed with MIGEC, and single-read molecular identifier groups were discarded before consensus assembly and CDR3 extraction. VDJtools was used for post-analysis of the clonotype tables, and diversity was normalized by down-sampling every dataset to the size of the smallest sample. In repertoire overlap clustering, CDR3 amino acid sequences, but not nucleotide sequences, were matched to correct batch-related cross-sample contamination. TCRdb's own reprocessing of the public reads used fastp at Q25 and MiXCR and kept productive beta chains. Each CDR3 protein appears once, grouped with its most common genes and DNA. The V and J calls were not made by the authors but by TCRdb's processing. The sample profile shows 550,000 to 700,000 distinct CDR3 sequences; around 47% of them were found once. The biggest ten clones account for about 1.5% of the sample.

To demonstrate the VDJtools post-analysis software, the study profiled TCR beta repertoires from the peripheral blood of about 13 young patients with multiple sclerosis. The patients with multiple sclerosis were children and adolescents between about 6 and 17 years of age. This clonotype was seen repeatedly, ten times or more. This receptor's antigen is unknown. Base qualities are not recorded, but no much larger clone differs from it by a single base. V loses 3 bases at its end and J loses 0 bases; junction bases beyond the gene matches: 7. The germline V gene (reference sequence) supplies CDR1 DFQATT and CDR2 SNEGSKA. The CDR3, cysteine through phenylalanine, is 16 amino acids long. Only the CDR3 part of the read is kept: 48 bases, read in frame from the first base.

Sequencing was performed on blood. This sequence uses TRBV20-1 and TRBJ2-5; TRBD2 matches 10 bases in the middle. The sequence was collected from a girl aged 5 to 17 with multiple sclerosis. The DNA sequence reads TGCAGTGCTAGGACCGGGACTAGCGCCTACCAAGAGACCCAGTACTTC. Its translation is CSARTGTSAYQETQYF.